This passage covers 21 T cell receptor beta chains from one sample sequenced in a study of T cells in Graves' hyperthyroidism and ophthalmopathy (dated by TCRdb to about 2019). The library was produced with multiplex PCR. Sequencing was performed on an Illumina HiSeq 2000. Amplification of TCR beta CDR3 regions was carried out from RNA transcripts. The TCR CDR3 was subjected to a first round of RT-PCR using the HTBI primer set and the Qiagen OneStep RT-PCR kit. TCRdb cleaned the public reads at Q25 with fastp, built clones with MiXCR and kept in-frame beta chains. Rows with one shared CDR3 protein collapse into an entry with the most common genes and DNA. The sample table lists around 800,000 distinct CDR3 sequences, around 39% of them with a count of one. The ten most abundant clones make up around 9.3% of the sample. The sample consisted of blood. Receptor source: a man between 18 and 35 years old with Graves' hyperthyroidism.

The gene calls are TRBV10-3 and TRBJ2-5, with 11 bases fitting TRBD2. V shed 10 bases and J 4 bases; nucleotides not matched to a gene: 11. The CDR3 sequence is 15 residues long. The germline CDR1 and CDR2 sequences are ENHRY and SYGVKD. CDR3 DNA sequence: TGTGCCAGCTTAGCTTCTAGCGGGGGGACAGAGACCCAGTACTTC. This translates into CASLASSGGTETQYF.

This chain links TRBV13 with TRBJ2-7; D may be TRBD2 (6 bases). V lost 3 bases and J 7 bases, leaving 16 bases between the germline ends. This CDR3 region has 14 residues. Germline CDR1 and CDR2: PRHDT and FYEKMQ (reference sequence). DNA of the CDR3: TGTGCCAGCAGCTTCGGTGGCGGGATGGGGGAGCAGTACTTC. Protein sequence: CASSFGGGMGEQYF.

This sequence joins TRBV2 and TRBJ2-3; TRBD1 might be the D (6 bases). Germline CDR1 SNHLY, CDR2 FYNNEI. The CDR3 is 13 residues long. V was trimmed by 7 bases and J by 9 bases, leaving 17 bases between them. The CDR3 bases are TGTGCCAGCATGGTGGGGGCCATCGGGACGCAGTATTTT. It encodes CASMVGAIGTQYF.

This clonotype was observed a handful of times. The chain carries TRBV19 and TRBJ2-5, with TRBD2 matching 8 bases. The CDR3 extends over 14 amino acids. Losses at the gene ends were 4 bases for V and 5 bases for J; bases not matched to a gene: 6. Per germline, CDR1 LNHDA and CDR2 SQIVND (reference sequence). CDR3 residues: CASSSGGLLETQYF. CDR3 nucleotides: TGTGCCAGTAGTAGCGGGGGGCTTCTCGAGACCCAGTACTTC.

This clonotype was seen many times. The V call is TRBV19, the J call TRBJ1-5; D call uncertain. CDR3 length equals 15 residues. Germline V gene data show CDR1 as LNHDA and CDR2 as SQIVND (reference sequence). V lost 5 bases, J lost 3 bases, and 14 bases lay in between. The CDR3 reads CASSLSRLSNQPQHF. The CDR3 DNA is TGTGCCAGTAGTCTCTCTCGGCTGTCCAATCAGCCCCAGCATTTT.

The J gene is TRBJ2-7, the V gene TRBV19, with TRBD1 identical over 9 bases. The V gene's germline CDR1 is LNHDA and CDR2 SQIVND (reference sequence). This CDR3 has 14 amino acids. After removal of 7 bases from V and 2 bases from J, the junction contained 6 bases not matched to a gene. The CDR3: CASKSGQGAYEQYF. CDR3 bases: TGTGCCAGTAAATCGGGACAGGGCGCCTACGAGCAGTACTTC.

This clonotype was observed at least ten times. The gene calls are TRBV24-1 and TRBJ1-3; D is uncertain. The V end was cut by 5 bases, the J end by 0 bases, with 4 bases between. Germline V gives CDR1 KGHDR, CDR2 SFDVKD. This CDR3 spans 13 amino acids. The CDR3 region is CATSAGSGNTIYF. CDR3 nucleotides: TGTGCCACCAGTGCGGGCTCTGGAAACACCATATATTTT.

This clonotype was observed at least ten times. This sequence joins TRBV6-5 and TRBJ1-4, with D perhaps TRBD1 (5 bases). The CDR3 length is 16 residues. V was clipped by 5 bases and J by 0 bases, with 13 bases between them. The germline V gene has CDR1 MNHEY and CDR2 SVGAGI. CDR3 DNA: TGTGCCAGCAGTCCGACCGACAGTGCAACTAATGAAAAACTGTTTTTT. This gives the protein CASSPTDSATNEKLFF.

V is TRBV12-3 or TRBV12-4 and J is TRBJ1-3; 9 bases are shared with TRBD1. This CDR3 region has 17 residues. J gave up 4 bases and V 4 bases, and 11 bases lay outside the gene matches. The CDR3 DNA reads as TGTGCCAGCAGTTCGTTGACAGGGGGTAAAAGAGGAAACACCATATATTTT. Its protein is CASSSLTGGKRGNTIYF.

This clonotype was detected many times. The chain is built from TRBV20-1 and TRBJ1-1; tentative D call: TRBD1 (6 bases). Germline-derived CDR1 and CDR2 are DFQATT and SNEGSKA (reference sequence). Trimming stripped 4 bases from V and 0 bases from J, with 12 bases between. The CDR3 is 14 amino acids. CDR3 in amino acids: CSATREGVNTEAFF. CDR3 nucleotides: TGCAGTGCTACGAGGGAGGGGGTGAACACTGAAGCTTTCTTT.

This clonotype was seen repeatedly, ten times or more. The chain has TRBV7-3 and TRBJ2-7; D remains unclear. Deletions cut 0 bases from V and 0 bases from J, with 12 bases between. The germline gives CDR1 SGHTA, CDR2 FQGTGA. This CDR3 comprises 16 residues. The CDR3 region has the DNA TGTGCCAGCAGCTTAACGCCGACGGTGAGCTCCTACGAGCAGTACTTC. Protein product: CASSLTPTVSSYEQYF.

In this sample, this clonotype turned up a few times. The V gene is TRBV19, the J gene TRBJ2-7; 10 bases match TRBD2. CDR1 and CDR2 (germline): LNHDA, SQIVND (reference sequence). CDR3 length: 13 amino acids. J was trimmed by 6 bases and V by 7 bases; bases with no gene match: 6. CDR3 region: CASIPTSGSEQYF. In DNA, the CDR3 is TGTGCCAGTATTCCGACTAGCGGGTCCGAGCAGTACTTC.

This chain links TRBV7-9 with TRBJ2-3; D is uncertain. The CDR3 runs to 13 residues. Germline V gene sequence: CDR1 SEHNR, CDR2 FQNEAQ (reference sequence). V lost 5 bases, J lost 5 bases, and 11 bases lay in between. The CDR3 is CASSVEPGDTQYF. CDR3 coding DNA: TGTGCCAGCAGCGTCGAGCCCGGAGATACGCAGTATTTT.

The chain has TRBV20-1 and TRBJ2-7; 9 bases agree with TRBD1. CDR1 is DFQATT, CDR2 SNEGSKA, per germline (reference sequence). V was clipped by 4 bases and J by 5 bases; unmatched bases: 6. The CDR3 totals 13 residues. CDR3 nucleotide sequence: TGCAGTGCTACTGGGACAGGGACCAACGAGCAGTACTTC. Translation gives CSATGTGTNEQYF.

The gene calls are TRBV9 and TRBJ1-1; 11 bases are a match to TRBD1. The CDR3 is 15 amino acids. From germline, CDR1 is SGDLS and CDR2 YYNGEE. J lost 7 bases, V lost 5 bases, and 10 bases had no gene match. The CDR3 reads CASRSGTGGGGEAFF. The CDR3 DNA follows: TGTGCCAGCAGGTCGGGGACAGGGGGAGGGGGTGAAGCTTTCTTT.

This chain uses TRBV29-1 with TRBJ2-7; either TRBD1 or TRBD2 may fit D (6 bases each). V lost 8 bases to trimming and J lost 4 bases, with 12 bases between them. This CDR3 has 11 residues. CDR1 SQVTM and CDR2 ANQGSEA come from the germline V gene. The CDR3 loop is CSYGGTYEQYF. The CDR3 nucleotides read TGCAGCTATGGGGGGACATACGAGCAGTACTTC.

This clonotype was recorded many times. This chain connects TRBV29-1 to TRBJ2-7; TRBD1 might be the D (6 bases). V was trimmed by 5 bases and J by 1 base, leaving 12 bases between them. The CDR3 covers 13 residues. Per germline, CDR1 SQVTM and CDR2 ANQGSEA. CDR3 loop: CSVSGTLSYEQYF. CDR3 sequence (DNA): TGCAGCGTTTCCGGGACATTGTCCTACGAGCAGTACTTC.

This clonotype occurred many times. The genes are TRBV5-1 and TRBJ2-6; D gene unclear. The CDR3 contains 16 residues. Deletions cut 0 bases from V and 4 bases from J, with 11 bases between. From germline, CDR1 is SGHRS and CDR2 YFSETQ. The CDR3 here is CASSLDGAVGANVLTF. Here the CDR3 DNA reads TGCGCCAGCAGCTTGGACGGCGCAGTGGGGGCCAACGTCCTGACTTTC.

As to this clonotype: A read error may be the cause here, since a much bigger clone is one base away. The CDR3 DNA follows: TGCAGTCCTCAACTAGGGGGGTGGGAGAACCAGTACTTC. Translating gives CSPQLGGWENQYF. V and J are TRBV20-1 and TRBJ2-5; D tentatively fits TRBD1 or TRBD2 (6 bases each). CDR1 DFQATT and CDR2 SNEGSKA come from the germline V gene (reference sequence). This CDR3 is built from 13 residues.

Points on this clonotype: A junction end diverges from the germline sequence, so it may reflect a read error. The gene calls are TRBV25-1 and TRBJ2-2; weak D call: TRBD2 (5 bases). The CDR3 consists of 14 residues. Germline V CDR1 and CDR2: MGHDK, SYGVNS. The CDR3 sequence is CASSSGSNTGELLF. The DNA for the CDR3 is TGTGCCAGCAGTTCCGGATCGAACACCGGGGAGCTGCTTTTT. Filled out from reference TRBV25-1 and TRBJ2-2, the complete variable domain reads EADIYQTPRYLVIGTGKKITLECSQTMGHDKMYWYQQDPGMELHLIHYSYGVNSTEKGDLSSESTVSRIRTEHFPLTLESARPSHTSQYLCASSSGSNTGELLFGEGSRLTVL.

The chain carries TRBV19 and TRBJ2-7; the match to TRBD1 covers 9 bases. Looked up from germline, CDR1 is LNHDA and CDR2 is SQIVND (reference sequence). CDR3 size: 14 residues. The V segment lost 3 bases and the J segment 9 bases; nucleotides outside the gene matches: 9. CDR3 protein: CASSIKDRGYAQYF. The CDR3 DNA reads TGTGCCAGTAGTATTAAGGACAGGGGCTATGCGCAGTACTTC.